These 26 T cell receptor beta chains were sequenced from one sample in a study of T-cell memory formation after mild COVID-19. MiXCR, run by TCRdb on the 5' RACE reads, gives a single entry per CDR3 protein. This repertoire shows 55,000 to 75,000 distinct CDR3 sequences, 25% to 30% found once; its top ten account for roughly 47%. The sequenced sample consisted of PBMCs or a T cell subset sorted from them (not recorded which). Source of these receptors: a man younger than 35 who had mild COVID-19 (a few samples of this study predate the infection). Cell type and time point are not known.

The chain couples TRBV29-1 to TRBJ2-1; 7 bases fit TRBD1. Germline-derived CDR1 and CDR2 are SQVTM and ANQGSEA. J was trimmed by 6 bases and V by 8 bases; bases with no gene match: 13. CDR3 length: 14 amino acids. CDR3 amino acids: CSPVDWTGGNEQFF. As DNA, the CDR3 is TGCAGCCCCGTGGACTGGACAGGCGGCAATGAGCAGTTCTTC.

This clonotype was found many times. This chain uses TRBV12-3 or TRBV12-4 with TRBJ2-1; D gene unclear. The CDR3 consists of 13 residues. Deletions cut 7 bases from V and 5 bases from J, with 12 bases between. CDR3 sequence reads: CASTGVPNNEQFF. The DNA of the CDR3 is TGTGCCAGCACGGGCGTACCGAACAATGAGCAGTTCTTC.

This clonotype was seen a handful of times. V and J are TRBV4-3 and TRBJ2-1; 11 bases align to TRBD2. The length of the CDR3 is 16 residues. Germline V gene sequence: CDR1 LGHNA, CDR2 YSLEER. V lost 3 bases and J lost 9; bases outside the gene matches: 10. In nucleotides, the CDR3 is TGCGCCAGCAGCCATAGACTAGCGGGGCTTAGCGTTGAGCAGTTCTTC. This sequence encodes CASSHRLAGLSVEQFF.

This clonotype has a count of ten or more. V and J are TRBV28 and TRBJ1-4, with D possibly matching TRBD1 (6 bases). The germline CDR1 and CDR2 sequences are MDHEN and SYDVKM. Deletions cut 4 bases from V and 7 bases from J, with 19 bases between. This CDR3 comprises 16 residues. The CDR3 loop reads CASSSPRRGGPEKLFF. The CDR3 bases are TGTGCCAGCAGTTCCCCCCGGAGGGGGGGCCCTGAAAAACTGTTTTTT. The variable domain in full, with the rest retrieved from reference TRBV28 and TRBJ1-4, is DVKVTQSSRYLVKRTGEKVFLECVQDMDHENMFWYRQDPGLGLRLIYFSYDVKMKEKGDIPEGYSVSREKKERFSLILESASTNQTSMYLCASSSPRRGGPEKLFFGSGTQLSVL.

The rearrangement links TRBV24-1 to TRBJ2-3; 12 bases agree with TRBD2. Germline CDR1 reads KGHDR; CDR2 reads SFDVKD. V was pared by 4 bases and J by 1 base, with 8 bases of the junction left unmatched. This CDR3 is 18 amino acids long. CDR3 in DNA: TGTGCCACCAGTGAAACGACTAGCGGGGGATCCCGCACAGATACGCAGTATTTT. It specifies CATSETTSGGSRTDTQYF.

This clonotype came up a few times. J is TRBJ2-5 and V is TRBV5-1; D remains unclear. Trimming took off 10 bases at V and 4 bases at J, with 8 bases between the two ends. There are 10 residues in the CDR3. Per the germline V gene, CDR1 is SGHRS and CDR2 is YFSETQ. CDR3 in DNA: TGCGCCTCGGCAGGAGAGACCCAGTACTTC. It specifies CASAGETQYF.

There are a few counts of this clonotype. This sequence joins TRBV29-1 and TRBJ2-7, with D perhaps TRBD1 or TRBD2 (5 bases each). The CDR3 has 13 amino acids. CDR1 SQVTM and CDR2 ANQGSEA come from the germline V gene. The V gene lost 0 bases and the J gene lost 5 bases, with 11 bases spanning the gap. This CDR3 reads CSVEDWGSHEQYF. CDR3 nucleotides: TGCAGCGTTGAAGACTGGGGGTCCCACGAGCAGTACTTC.

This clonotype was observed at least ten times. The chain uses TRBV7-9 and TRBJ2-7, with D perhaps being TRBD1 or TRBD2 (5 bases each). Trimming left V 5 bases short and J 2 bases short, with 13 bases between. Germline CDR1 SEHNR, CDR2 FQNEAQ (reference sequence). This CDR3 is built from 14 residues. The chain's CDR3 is CASSPRDGPYEQYF. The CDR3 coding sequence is TGTGCCAGCAGCCCCCGGGACGGTCCCTACGAGCAGTACTTC.

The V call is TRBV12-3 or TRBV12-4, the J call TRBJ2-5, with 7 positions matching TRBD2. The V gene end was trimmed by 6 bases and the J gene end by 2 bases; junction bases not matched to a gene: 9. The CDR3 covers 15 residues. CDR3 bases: TGTGCCAGCAGGGACAACGGGGAGGGACAAGAGACCCAGTACTTC. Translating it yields CASRDNGEGQETQYF.

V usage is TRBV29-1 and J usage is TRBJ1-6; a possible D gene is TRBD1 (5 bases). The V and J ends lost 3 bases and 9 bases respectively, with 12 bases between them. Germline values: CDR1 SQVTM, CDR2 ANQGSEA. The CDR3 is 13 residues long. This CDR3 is CSVEVAGGSPLHF. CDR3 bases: TGCAGCGTTGAGGTCGCCGGGGGTTCACCCCTCCACTTT.

CDR3 loop: CASSLSRVEQYF. CDR3 coding DNA: TGTGCCAGCAGTTTATCGAGGGTAGAGCAGTACTTC. The chain combines TRBV12-3 or TRBV12-4 with TRBJ2-7; the D gene is possibly TRBD2 (5 bases). V was pared by 2 bases and J by 7 bases, with 9 bases between. This CDR3 is built from 12 residues.

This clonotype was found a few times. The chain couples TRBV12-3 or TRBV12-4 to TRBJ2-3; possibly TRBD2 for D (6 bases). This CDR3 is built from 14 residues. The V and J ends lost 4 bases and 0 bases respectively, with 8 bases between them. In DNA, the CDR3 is TGTGCCAGCAGTTCCGGGGGTAGCACAGATACGCAGTATTTT. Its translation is CASSSGGSTDTQYF.

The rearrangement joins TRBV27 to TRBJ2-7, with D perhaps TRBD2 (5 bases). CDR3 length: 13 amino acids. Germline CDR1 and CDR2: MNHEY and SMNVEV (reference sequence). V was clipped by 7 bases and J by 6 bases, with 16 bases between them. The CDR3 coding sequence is TGTGCCAGCACCGGGATAGGAGGAGGCGAGCAGTACTTC. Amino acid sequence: CASTGIGGGEQYF.

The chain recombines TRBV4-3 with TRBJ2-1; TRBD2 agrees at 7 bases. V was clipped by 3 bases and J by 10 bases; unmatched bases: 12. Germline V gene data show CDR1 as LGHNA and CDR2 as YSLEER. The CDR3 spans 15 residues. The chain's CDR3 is CASSQERDNLVEQFF. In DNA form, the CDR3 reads TGCGCCAGCAGCCAGGAGCGGGATAATCTCGTAGAGCAGTTCTTC.

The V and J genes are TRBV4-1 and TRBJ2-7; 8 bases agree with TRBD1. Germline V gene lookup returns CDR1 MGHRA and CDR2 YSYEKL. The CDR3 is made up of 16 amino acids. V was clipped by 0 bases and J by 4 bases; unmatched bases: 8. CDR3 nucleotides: TGCGCCAGCAGCCAAGACTCCTGGACAGGGAGATACGAGCAGTACTTC. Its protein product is CASSQDSWTGRYEQYF.

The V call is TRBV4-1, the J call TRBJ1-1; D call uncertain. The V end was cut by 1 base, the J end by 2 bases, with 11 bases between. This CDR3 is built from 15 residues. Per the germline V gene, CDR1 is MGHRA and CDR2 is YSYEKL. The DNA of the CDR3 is TGCGCCAGCAGCCAAGCTCCAGGTGGTAACACTGAAGCTTTCTTT. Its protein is CASSQAPGGNTEAFF.

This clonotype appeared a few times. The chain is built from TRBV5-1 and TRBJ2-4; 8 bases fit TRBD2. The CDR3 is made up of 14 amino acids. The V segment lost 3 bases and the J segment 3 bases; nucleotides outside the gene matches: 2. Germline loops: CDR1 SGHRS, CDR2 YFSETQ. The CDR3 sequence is CASSSRGGKNIQYF. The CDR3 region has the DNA TGCGCCAGCAGCTCCCGGGGGGGCAAAAACATTCAGTACTTC.

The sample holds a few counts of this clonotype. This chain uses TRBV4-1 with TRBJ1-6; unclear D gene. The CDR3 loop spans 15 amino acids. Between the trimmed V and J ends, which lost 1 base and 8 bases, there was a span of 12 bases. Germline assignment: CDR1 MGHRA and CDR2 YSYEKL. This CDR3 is CASSQAAGKYSPLHF. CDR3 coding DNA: TGCGCCAGCAGCCAAGCGGCCGGGAAGTATTCACCCCTCCACTTT.

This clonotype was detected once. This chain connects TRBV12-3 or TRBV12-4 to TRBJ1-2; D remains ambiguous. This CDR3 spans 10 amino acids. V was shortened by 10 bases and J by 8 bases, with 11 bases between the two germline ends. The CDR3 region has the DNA TGTGCCATCAGCCTGGCAGGCTACACCTTC. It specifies CAISLAGYTF.

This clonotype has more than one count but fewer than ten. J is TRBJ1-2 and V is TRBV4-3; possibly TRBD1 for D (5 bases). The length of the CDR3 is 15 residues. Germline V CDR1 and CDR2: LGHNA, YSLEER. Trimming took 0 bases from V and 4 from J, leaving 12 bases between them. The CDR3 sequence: CASSQDRETAYGYTF. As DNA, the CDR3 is TGCGCCAGCAGCCAAGATCGAGAGACAGCCTATGGCTACACCTTC.

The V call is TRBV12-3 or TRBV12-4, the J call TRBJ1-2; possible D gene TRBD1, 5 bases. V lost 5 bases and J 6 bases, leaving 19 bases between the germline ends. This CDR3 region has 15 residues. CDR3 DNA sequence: TGTGCCAGCAGTCTATCCGGGACCCGCGGCCATGGCTACACCTTC. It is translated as CASSLSGTRGHGYTF.

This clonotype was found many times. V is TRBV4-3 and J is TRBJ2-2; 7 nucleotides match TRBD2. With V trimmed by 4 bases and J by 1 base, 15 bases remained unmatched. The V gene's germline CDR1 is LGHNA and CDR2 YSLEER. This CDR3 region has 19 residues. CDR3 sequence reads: CASSPFRDYRLLNTGELFF. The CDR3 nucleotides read TGCGCCAGCAGCCCATTCCGGGACTATCGACTGCTGAACACCGGGGAGCTGTTTTTT.

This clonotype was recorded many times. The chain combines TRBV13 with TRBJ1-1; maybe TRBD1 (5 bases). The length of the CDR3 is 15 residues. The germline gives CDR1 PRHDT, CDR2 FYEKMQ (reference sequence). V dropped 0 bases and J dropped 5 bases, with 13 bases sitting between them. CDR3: CASSLGAGGVTEAFF. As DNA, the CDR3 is TGTGCCAGCAGCTTAGGGGCTGGGGGAGTAACTGAAGCTTTCTTT.

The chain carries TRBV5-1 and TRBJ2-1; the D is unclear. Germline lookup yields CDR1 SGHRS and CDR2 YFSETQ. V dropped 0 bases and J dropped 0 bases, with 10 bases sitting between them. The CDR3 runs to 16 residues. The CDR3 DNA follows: TGCGCCAGCAGCTTGGTTCGCCTGAGCTCCTACAATGAGCAGTTCTTC. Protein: CASSLVRLSSYNEQFF.

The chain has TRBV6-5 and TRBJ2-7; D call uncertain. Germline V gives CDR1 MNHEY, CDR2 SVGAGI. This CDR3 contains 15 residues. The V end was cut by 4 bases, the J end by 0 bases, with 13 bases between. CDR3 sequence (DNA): TGTGCCAGCAGTTCGGACGAACCCGGCTCCTACGAGCAGTACTTC. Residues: CASSSDEPGSYEQYF.

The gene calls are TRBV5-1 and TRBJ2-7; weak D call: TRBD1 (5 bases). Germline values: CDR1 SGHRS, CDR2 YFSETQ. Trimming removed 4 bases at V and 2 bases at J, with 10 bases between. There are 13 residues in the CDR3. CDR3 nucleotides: TGCGCCAGCAGCCCAAAGACAGCCTACGAGCAGTACTTC. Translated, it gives CASSPKTAYEQYF. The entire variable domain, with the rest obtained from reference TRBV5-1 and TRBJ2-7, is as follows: KAGVTQTPRYLIKTRGQQVTLSCSPISGHRSVSWYQQTPGQGLQFLFEYFSETQRNKGNFPGRFSGRQFSNSRSEMNVSTLELGDSALYLCASSPKTAYEQYFGPGTRLTVT.